The 5 T cell receptor beta chains given below trace back to one sample, sequenced in a study of blood T cell repertoires in COVID-19. The repertoire was sequenced with immunoSEQ multiplex PCR; TCRdb's copy has only in-frame clones and lacks some. The table shows 95,000 to 130,000 clones, with roughly 83% occurring only once. The sequencing sample was made of peripheral blood. The receptors stem from a man between 25 and 39 years old with acute or convalescent COVID-19.

This chain links TRBV30 with TRBJ1-2; D perhaps matches TRBD1 (5 bases). Germline V gene lookup returns CDR1 GTSNPN and CDR2 SVGIG (reference sequence). Trimming cost V 5 bases and J 7 bases, with 11 bases left between them. The CDR3 consists of 11 residues. CDR3 protein: CAWRGGGGYTF. CDR3 in DNA: TGTGCCTGGCGGGGGGGAGGTGGCTACACCTTC.

The V and J genes are TRBV2 and TRBJ1-6; 10 bases agree with TRBD1. This CDR3 has 15 residues. Germline CDR1 is SNHLY and CDR2 is FYNNEI. V lost 3 bases, J lost 7 bases, and 3 bases stayed unmatched. DNA for the CDR3: TGTGCCAGCAGTGACAAGACAGGGGGCAATTCACCCCTCCACTTT. Its protein product is CASSDKTGGNSPLHF.

V and J are TRBV5-1 and TRBJ1-1; tentative D call: TRBD1 (5 bases). The CDR3 spans 14 residues. Per germline, CDR1 SGHRS and CDR2 YFSETQ. Trimming took off 4 bases at V and 6 bases at J, with 16 bases between the two ends. The CDR3, as DNA: TGCGCCAGCAGCCTCGGGGGACCAGAGGCTGAAGCTTTCTTT. As protein: CASSLGGPEAEAFF.

The chain joins TRBV27 to TRBJ2-2, with 8 bases aligning to TRBD1. The germline gives CDR1 MNHEY, CDR2 SMNVEV (reference sequence). The CDR3 spans 15 residues. J lost 7 bases, V lost 6 bases, and 10 bases had no gene match. The CDR3 coding sequence is TGTGCCAGCAGATATACAGGGGGTGGCAGCGGGGAGCTGTTTTTT. Protein product: CASRYTGGGSGELFF.

CDR3 DNA: TGTGCCAGCAGCTTGGGACAGGGTGAAGGCTACACCTTC. Translated, it gives CASSLGQGEGYTF. This chain joins TRBV5-4 and TRBJ1-2, with 7 bases aligning to TRBD1. With 0 bases clipped from V and 8 bases from J, the junction kept 4 bases outside the gene matches. Germline CDR1 reads SGHNT; CDR2 reads YYREEE (reference sequence). This CDR3 contains 13 residues.